This TCR beta chain was found in a study of molecular identifiers for immune sequencing clone quantification. Study-wide background: Across replicate runs, RNA obtained from approximately 20,000 or 100,000 naive CD8 cells was divided into five, with four undergoing sequencing.

Overall study results and limits: Spiked Jurkat TCR RNA from one cell was reportedly detectable among over 800,000 naive cells.

TCRdb reanalysed the PCR reads using MiXCR and keeps one entry per CDR3 protein. The table records 35,000 to 45,000 distinct CDR3 sequences, about 19% of them present only once. Naive CD8 T cells underwent sorting with the CD8+CD4-CCR7+CD45RA+ definition. Concerning this clonotype itself: The antigen remains undetermined.

The V end lost 2 bases, the J end lost 4 bases, and 11 bases lay between the germline ends. Germline V gives CDR1 DFQATT, CDR2 SNEGSKA (reference sequence). The CDR3 loop spans 13 amino acids. V is TRBV20-1 and J is TRBJ2-5, with D unresolved. This TCR derives from a human donor in good health. Some libraries in this study had Jurkat cell RNA spiked in. The sample was naive CD8+ T cells from blood, with Jurkat cell RNA spiked in. Subset specified: FACS-sorted CD8+CD4-CCR7+CD45RA+ naive T cells. The CDR3 DNA sequence: TGCAGTGCTAGACACGGGCTTCGAGAGACCCAGTACTTC. It encodes CSARHGLRETQYF.